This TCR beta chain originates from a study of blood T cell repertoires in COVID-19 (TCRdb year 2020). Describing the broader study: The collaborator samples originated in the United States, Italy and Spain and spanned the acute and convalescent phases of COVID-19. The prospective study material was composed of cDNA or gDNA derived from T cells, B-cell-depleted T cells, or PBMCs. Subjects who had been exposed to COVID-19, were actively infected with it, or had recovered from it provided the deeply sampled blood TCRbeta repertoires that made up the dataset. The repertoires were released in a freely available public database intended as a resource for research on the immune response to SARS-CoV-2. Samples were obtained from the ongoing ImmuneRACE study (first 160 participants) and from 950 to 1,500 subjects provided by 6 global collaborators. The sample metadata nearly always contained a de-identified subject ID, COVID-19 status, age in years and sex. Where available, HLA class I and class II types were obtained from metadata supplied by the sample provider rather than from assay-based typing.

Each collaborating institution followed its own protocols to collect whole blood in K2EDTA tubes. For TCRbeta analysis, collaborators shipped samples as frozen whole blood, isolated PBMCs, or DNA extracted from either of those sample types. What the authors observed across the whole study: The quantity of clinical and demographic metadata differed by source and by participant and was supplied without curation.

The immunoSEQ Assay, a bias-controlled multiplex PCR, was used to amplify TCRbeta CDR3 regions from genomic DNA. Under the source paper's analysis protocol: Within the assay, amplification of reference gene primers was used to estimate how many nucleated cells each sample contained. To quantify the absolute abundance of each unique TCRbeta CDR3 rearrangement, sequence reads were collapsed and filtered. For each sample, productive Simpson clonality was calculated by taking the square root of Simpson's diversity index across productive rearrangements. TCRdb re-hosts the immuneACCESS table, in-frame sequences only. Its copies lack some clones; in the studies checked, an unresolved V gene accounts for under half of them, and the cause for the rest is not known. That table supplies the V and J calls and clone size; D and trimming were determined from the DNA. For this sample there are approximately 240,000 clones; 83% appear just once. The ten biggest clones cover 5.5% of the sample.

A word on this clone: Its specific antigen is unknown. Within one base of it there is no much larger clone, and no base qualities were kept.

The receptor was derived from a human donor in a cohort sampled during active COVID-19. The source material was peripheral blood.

The DNA sequence is as follows: TGTGCCACCAGTGGTGGCAGGGCTTTAACAGATACGCAGTATTTT. Translated, this gives CATSGGRALTDTQYF. The chain is assembled from TRBV24-1 and TRBJ2-3; the D region possibly corresponds to TRBD1 (5 bases align). Trimming at the junction amounts to 5 bases on V and 3 bases on J, and the germline ends lie 14 bases apart. The CDR3 sequence holds 15 residues, the cysteine and phenylalanine included. The entry retains the CDR3 DNA only, 45 bases that are in frame from base 1. CDR1 KGHDR and CDR2 SFDVKD are derived from the germline V gene.